Presented here are 20 T cell receptor beta chains from one specimen sequenced in a study of T cells after yellow fever vaccination. One entry per CDR3 protein results from TCRdb running MiXCR on the 5' RACE reads. In the table there are 100,000 to 150,000 distinct CDR3 sequences, more than 7.5% of which are singletons. The sequences come from CD8+ T cells sorted from PBMCs, collected on the day of the yellow fever booster vaccination. These receptors were obtained from a man younger than 35 who received the YFV17D yellow fever vaccine.

There are a few counts of this clonotype. The chain is built from TRBV7-6 and TRBJ2-7, with 7 bases lining up with TRBD1. Germline values: CDR1 SGHVS, CDR2 FNYEAQ. The CDR3 length is 13 residues. Germline trimming cut 5 bases from V and 6 bases from J; bases unmatched to any gene: 7. The CDR3 sequence: CASSPEGTAEQYF. The CDR3 DNA follows: TGTGCCAGCAGCCCCGAGGGGACAGCCGAGCAGTACTTC.

In this sample, this clonotype turned up many times. The chain combines TRBV29-1 with TRBJ2-5; TRBD1 might be the D (5 bases). V lost 3 bases and J 1 base, leaving 12 bases between the germline ends. Germline-derived CDR1 and CDR2 are SQVTM and ANQGSEA. CDR3 length: 14 amino acids. The CDR3 loop is CSVEKDDSQETQYF. In DNA, the CDR3 is TGCAGCGTTGAGAAAGACGACAGCCAAGAGACCCAGTACTTC. The entire variable domain, with the rest obtained from reference TRBV29-1 and TRBJ2-5, is as follows: SAVISQKPSRDICQRGTSLTIQCQVDSQVTMMFWYRQQPGQSLTLIATANQGSEATYESGFVIDKFPISRPNLTFSTLTVSNMSPEDSSIYLCSVEKDDSQETQYFGPGTRLLVL.

This chain links TRBV20-1 with TRBJ2-7, with D possibly matching TRBD1 (5 bases). This CDR3 has 12 amino acids. Trimming stripped 3 bases from V and 0 bases from J, with 6 bases between. CDR1 is DFQATT and CDR2 is SNEGSKA in the germline V gene (reference sequence). CDR3 loop: CSASDSSYEQYF. The CDR3 DNA follows: TGCAGTGCTAGTGACAGCTCCTACGAGCAGTACTTC.

This clonotype was recorded at least ten times. The chain employs TRBV6-4 and TRBJ2-3; D possibly matches TRBD1 or TRBD2 (5 bases each). Deletions cut 3 bases from V and 2 bases from J, with 12 bases between. CDR1 MRHNA and CDR2 SNTAGT come from the germline V gene. The CDR3 sequence is 15 residues long. CDR3 sequence (DNA): TGTGCCAGCAGTGATACGGGGACGGCCACAGATACGCAGTATTTT. Protein: CASSDTGTATDTQYF.

The rearrangement joins TRBV7-9 to TRBJ1-2, with D possibly TRBD1 on 6 matching bases. V was clipped by 5 bases and J by 4 bases, with 14 bases between them. Germline assignment: CDR1 SEHNR and CDR2 FQNEAQ (reference sequence). The CDR3 spans 14 residues. CDR3 nucleotides: TGTGCCAGCAGCCCTGGACAGCTCCGCTATGGCTACACCTTC. Residues: CASSPGQLRYGYTF.

The chain has TRBV19 and TRBJ2-7, with D uncertain. The germline CDR1 and CDR2 sequences are LNHDA and SQIVND (reference sequence). Trimming shortened V by 5 bases and J by 3 bases, and 11 bases separated the two germline ends. This CDR3 has 13 residues. The CDR3 is CASSVIPSYEQYF. In nucleotides, the CDR3 is TGTGCCAGTAGTGTGATCCCTAGCTACGAGCAGTACTTC. Full variable domain (outside the CDR3, taken from reference TRBV19 and TRBJ2-7): DGGITQSPKYLFRKEGQNVTLSCEQNLNHDAMYWYRQDPGQGLRLIYYSQIVNDFQKGDIAEGYSVSREKKESFPLTVTSAQKNPTAFYLCASSVIPSYEQYFGPGTRLTVT.

This chain uses TRBV7-8 with TRBJ2-1; D possibly matches TRBD1 or TRBD2 (9 bases each). The CDR3 has 17 residues. V dropped 4 bases and J dropped 4 bases, with 20 bases sitting between them. Per germline, CDR1 SGHVS and CDR2 FQNEAQ. This CDR3 reads CASSSRGGTGNYNEQFF. The CDR3 DNA reads as TGTGCCAGCAGCTCGCGGGGGGGGACAGGGAATTACAATGAGCAGTTCTTC.

This clonotype was counted a few times. Here the CDR3 DNA reads TGCGCCAGCAGGACGGAGGAGACCCAGTACTTC. Translation: CASRTEETQYF. The chain is built from TRBV10-2 and TRBJ2-5; D not resolved. The germline V gene has CDR1 WSHSY and CDR2 SAAADI. This CDR3 contains 11 residues. V gave up 6 bases and J gave up 5 bases, with 7 bases separating them.

This clonotype was recorded at least ten times. V and J are TRBV20-1 and TRBJ2-2, with 7 bases fitting TRBD1. Germline V gene lookup returns CDR1 DFQATT and CDR2 SNEGSKA (reference sequence). There are 14 residues in the CDR3. V shed 0 bases, J shed 7 bases, and the junction held 5 bases outside the gene matches. The CDR3 protein is CSAREGQDSGELFF. The CDR3 DNA is TGCAGTGCTAGAGAAGGACAGGACAGCGGGGAGCTGTTTTTT.

This clonotype came up many times. The chain combines TRBV4-1 with TRBJ1-6; D gene unclear. The CDR3 contains 17 residues. V lost 4 bases and J 6 bases, leaving 19 bases between the germline ends. The germline gives CDR1 MGHRA, CDR2 YSYEKL. The CDR3, as DNA: TGCGCCAGCAGCCTAAAATCGGCGGGTGCCTCTAATTCACCCCTCCACTTT. Protein sequence: CASSLKSAGASNSPLHF.

This clonotype showed up just a few times. The chain recombines TRBV27 with TRBJ1-5; 9 nucleotides align to TRBD1. The J segment lost 7 bases and the V segment lost 3 bases, leaving 7 bases of the junction unmatched. The CDR3 spans 15 residues. CDR1 is MNHEY and CDR2 is SMNVEV in the germline V gene (reference sequence). The CDR3 loop is CASSLLGTGNQPQHF. DNA of the CDR3: TGTGCCAGCAGTTTGTTAGGGACAGGGAACCAGCCCCAGCATTTT.

This clonotype has a handful of counts. The chain couples TRBV20-1 to TRBJ2-2; D gene unclear. V lost 0 bases to trimming and J lost 5 bases, with 10 bases between them. This CDR3 is built from 14 residues. Germline CDR1 reads DFQATT; CDR2 reads SNEGSKA (reference sequence). The CDR3 spells CSAREGVGTGELFF. CDR3 nucleotides: TGCAGTGCTAGAGAAGGCGTGGGAACCGGGGAGCTGTTTTTT.

The chain uses TRBV4-1 and TRBJ2-1; maybe TRBD1 (6 bases). Germline values: CDR1 MGHRA, CDR2 YSYEKL. This CDR3 contains 16 residues. V lost 2 bases to trimming and J lost 4 bases, with 15 bases between them. The CDR3 nucleotides are TGCGCCAGCAGCCAAAGGGAGACAGGAGAGTACAATGAGCAGTTCTTC. This translates into CASSQRETGEYNEQFF.

The chain couples TRBV7-9 to TRBJ1-3, with TRBD1 as a possible D gene (6 bases). Trimming removed 7 bases at V and 4 bases at J, with 14 bases between. The CDR3 has 14 amino acids. Germline V gene lookup returns CDR1 SEHNR and CDR2 FQNEAQ (reference sequence). In DNA, the CDR3 is TGTGCCAGCAAGACTTCAGGGGCAGGAAACACCATATATTTT. Protein product: CASKTSGAGNTIYF.

The rearrangement joins TRBV7-9 to TRBJ2-2; D unresolved. Germline V gene lookup returns CDR1 SEHNR and CDR2 FQNEAQ (reference sequence). The CDR3 is 15 amino acids. The ends were cut back, 2 bases at V and 5 bases at J, with 12 bases in the middle. This CDR3 is CASSLFVVGTGELFF. CDR3 nucleotides: TGTGCCAGCAGCTTATTTGTAGTCGGGACCGGGGAGCTGTTTTTT.

In this sample, this clonotype turned up a few times. The chain combines TRBV9 with TRBJ1-2; D is unclear. Trimming cost V 4 bases and J 2 bases, with 9 bases left between them. The CDR3 consists of 13 residues. Germline-derived CDR1 and CDR2 are SGDLS and YYNGEE. CDR3 protein: CASSPRTNYGYTF. CDR3 nucleotides: TGTGCCAGCAGCCCCAGAACAAACTATGGCTACACCTTC. Full variable domain (missing parts from reference TRBV9 and TRBJ1-2): DSGVTQTPKHLITATGQRVTLRCSPRSGDLSVYWYQQSLDQGLQFLIQYYNGEERAKGNILERFSAQQFPDLHSELNLSSLELGDSALYFCASSPRTNYGYTFGSGTRLTVV.

This clonotype was counted a few times. The chain has TRBV5-5 and TRBJ1-5, with D tentatively TRBD1 (6 bases). Trimming cost V 0 bases and J 0 bases, with 7 bases left between them. This CDR3 comprises 15 residues. CDR1 is SGHKS, CDR2 YYEKEE, per germline (reference sequence). The CDR3 DNA reads TGTGCCAGCAGCTTGGGGACAGATAGCAATCAGCCCCAGCATTTT. Encoded protein: CASSLGTDSNQPQHF.

The chain couples TRBV18 to TRBJ2-1, with a possible D match to TRBD2 (6 bases). This CDR3 spans 15 amino acids. V was pared by 3 bases and J by 3 bases, with 12 bases between. CDR1 is KGHSH, CDR2 LQKENI, per germline. The CDR3 region is CASSPEGRIYNEQFF. CDR3 bases: TGTGCCAGCTCACCGGAGGGGCGCATCTACAATGAGCAGTTCTTC. The full variable domain, with the rest looked up from reference TRBV18 and TRBJ2-1, is NAGVMQNPRHLVRRRGQEARLRCSPMKGHSHVYWYRQLPEEGLKFMVYLQKENIIDESGMPKERFSAEFPKEGPSILRIQQVVRGDSAAYFCASSPEGRIYNEQFFGPGTRLTVL.

This clonotype was seen a few times. This chain joins TRBV6-2 or TRBV6-3 and TRBJ1-5, with no clear D. Germline loops: CDR1 MNHEY, CDR2 SVGEGT. V was pared by 2 bases and J by 7 bases, with 15 bases between. There are 15 residues in the CDR3. CDR3 loop: CASSYIRTTAQPQHF. CDR3 coding DNA: TGTGCCAGCAGTTACATTCGGACCACGGCCCAGCCCCAGCATTTT.

The CDR3 is CASSEADEKLFF. The CDR3, as DNA: TGTGCCAGCAGTGAAGCGGATGAAAAACTGTTTTTT. This chain connects TRBV2 to TRBJ1-4; D is unclear. The length of the CDR3 is 12 residues. Trimming shortened V by 0 bases and J by 6 bases, and 2 bases separated the two germline ends. The V gene's germline CDR1 is SNHLY and CDR2 FYNNEI. The whole variable domain, remainder taken from reference TRBV2 and TRBJ1-4, is EPEVTQTPSHQVTQMGQEVILRCVPISNHLYFYWYRQILGQKVEFLVSFYNNEISEKSEIFDDQFSVERPDGSNFTLKIRSTKLEDSAMYFCASSEADEKLFFGSGTQLSVL.